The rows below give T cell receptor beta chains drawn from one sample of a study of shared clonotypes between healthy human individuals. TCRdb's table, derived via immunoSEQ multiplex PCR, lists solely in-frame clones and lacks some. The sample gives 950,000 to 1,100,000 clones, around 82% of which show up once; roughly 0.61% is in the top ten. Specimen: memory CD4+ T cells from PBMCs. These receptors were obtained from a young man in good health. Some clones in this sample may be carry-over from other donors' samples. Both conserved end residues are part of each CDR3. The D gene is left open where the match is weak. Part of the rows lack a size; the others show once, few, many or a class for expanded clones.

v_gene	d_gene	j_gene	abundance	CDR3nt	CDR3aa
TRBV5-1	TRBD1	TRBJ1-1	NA	TGCGCCAGCAGCTTGGTCCCAGGGGGCTCGGGAGACACTGAAGCTTTCTTT	CASSLVPGGSGDTEAFF
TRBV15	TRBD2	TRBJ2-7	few	TGTGCCACCAGCATCGCAACGGGAGGGGACCGGGGCGTGCAGTACTTC	CATSIATGGDRGVQYF
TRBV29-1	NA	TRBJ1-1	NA	TGCAGCGTTGCAGTTCGACCCCGGGGTTGGGACACTGAAGCTTTCTTT	CSVAVRPRGWDTEAFF
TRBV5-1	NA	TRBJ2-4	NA	TGCGCCAGCAGCTTGGTCAGGGGATCCAAAAATATTCAGTACTTC	CASSLVRGSKNIQYF
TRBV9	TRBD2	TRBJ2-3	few	TGTGCCAGCAGCGAAACCGGGACTAGCGGGAGTTCATGGACAGATACGCAGTATTTT	CASSETGTSGSSWTDTQYF
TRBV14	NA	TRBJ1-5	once	TGTGCCAGCAGTTTGGGGGCTCACCCCTACGGGGGGTATAGCAATCAGCCCCAGCATTTT	CASSLGAHPYGGYSNQPQHF
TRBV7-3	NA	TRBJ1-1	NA	TGTGCCAGCAGCTCTCAGGGGTTTTCGGGCACTGAAGCTTTCTTT	CASSSQGFSGTEAFF
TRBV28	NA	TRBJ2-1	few	TGTGCCAGCAGTCCCATTCAGCGGGCGGTCTACAATGAGCAGTTCTTC	CASSPIQRAVYNEQFF
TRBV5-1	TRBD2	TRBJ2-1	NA	TGCGCCAGTAACAGGGACCTGACTAGCGGGAGGACTGAGCAGTTCTTC	CASNRDLTSGRTEQFF
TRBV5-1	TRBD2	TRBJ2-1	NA	TGCGCCAGCAGTACCGGGACTAGCGGCCTTTGGTACAATGAGCAGTTCTTC	CASSTGTSGLWYNEQFF
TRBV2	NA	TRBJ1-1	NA	TGTGCCAGCAGTTCAGGGTTCACTGAAGCTTTCTTT	CASSSGFTEAFF
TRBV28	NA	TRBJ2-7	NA	TGTGCCAGCAGTTTATACGGGGACTCCTACGAGCAGTACTTC	CASSLYGDSYEQYF
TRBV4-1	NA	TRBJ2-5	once	TGCGCCAGCAGCCAAGATTCCCGGGGGCGCGATCAGACCCAGTACTTC	CASSQDSRGRDQTQYF
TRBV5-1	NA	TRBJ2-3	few	TGCGCCAGCGGTCGTTTACAGGGTTCGGCAGATACGCAGTATTTT	CASGRLQGSADTQYF
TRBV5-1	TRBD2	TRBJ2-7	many	TGCGCCAGCAGCTGGGGGGGTCTATGGGACGAGCAGTACTTC	CASSWGGLWDEQYF